The 3 T cell receptor beta chains in this list originate from one sample, sequenced in a study of blood T cell repertoires in COVID-19. Using immunoSEQ multiplex PCR, the repertoire was profiled, and TCRdb retains in-frame clones only, with some absent. Of 140,000 to 150,000 clones listed, roughly four fifths were seen once; the top ten hold more than 7%. The sequenced sample was peripheral blood. These receptors were taken from a human donor with acute or convalescent COVID-19. The donor label of this sample is uncertain.

This clone has just one count. This sequence joins TRBV5-1 and TRBJ1-6; D might be TRBD1 (5 bases). The CDR3 runs to 14 residues. V lost 2 bases, J lost 10 bases, and 13 bases lay in between. Germline CDR1 and CDR2: SGHRS and YFSETQ. CDR3 DNA sequence: TGCGCCAGCAGCTTCGGAGAGGGACTCTCACCCCTCCACTTT. This encodes CASSFGEGLSPLHF.

This sequence joins TRBV10-1 and TRBJ2-3; 11 bases align to TRBD2. Germline CDR1 and CDR2: WNHNN and SYGVQD (reference sequence). With 3 bases clipped from V and 1 base from J, the junction kept 3 bases outside the gene matches. The CDR3 sequence is 16 residues long. The CDR3: CASSERLAGRTDTQYF. The DNA for the CDR3 is TGCGCCAGCAGTGAACGACTAGCGGGGCGCACAGATACGCAGTATTTT.

This clone has just one count. The V and J genes are TRBV25-1 and TRBJ1-2; 8 nucleotides agree with TRBD1. CDR1 MGHDK and CDR2 SYGVNS come from the germline V gene. V was pared by 2 bases and J by 6 bases, with 5 bases of the junction left unmatched. The CDR3 is 14 amino acids. The DNA for the CDR3 is TGTGCCAGCAGTGAACCAGGACAGGGAAATGGCTACACCTTC. Translating it yields CASSEPGQGNGYTF.